Below, one T cell receptor (beta chain) is given with its context. The sample is drawn from a study of blood T cell repertoires in COVID-19. Study-level background: Samples of COVID-19 (acute and convalescent) were obtained from the United States, Italy and Spain.

V was shortened by 4 bases and J by 1 base, with 19 bases between the two germline ends. This CDR3 contains 17 residues. Germline V gene lookup returns CDR1 MNHNS and CDR2 SASEGT. Source study methods: How many nucleated cells were present was estimated from reference gene primer amplification. Sequencing was performed with immunoSEQ multiplex PCR; in TCRdb, only in-frame clones are kept and a portion is missing. V, J and clone size were drawn from that table, and D and trimming were deduced from the DNA. The top ten clones hold just under 2% of a sample with around 160,000 clones, over 90% of them seen once.

Sequencing was done on a sample of peripheral blood. The J gene is TRBJ1-1, the V gene TRBV6-1, with D possibly matching TRBD1 (5 bases). The TCR originated in a woman aged 60-70 years with COVID-19, enrolled during active disease. The CDR3 is CASSVDRRPNENTEAFF. As DNA, the CDR3 is TGTGCCAGCAGTGTCGACAGAAGGCCAAACGAGAACACTGAAGCTTTCTTT.